The sequence of this T cell receptor beta chain was determined in a study of technical replicates of blood from a few donors. The data were produced by immunoSEQ multiplex PCR, yet TCRdb's version contains in-frame clones alone and is incomplete. The sample shows about 89,000 clones, just under 95% of them seen only once. The receptor was derived from a human donor in good health. Sequencing was done on a sample of T cells isolated from PBMCs.

CDR3 sequence reads: CASWPDRGPLNEQFF. The CDR3 nucleotides are TGTGCCAGCTGGCCAGACAGGGGACCTCTGAATGAGCAGTTCTTC. V usage is TRBV5-5 and J usage is TRBJ2-1, with 8 bases aligning to TRBD1. The ends lost 7 bases at V and 7 bases at J; junction bases unmatched: 13. This CDR3 region has 15 residues. CDR1 and CDR2 from the germline V gene are SGHKS and YYEKEE (reference sequence).